The next 18 T cell receptor beta chains were all read from a single sample in a study of OX40 agonist ivuxolimab in advanced cancers. The method was immunoSEQ multiplex PCR; TCRdb's version includes in-frame clones alone and lacks a portion of them. In the table there are tens of thousands of clones, 80% to 95% of which are singletons. The sequencing here drew on CD4+ or CD8+ T cells sorted from blood, taken in a trial of the OX40 agonist ivuxolimab. The receptor source for this set is an adult with an advanced solid tumor such as melanoma, head and neck, liver or kidney cancer.

This rearrangement joins TRBV18 to TRBJ2-5; no clear D. V gave up 3 bases and J gave up 3 bases, with 5 bases separating them. CDR3 length equals 12 residues. In germline, CDR1 is KGHSH, CDR2 LQKENI. The DNA for the CDR3 is TGTGCCAGCTCACCTACGGAAGAGACCCAGTACTTC. This encodes CASSPTEETQYF.

This chain joins TRBV5-1 and TRBJ2-3; TRBD2 agrees at 9 bases. V gave up 4 bases and J gave up 2 bases; unmatched junction bases: 8. Germline CDR1 SGHRS, CDR2 YFSETQ. The CDR3 is 16 residues long. The CDR3 sequence: CASSRSGRTLTDTQYF. The CDR3 DNA follows: TGCGCCAGCAGCAGGAGCGGGAGGACTCTCACAGATACGCAGTATTTT.

The chain is built from TRBV14 and TRBJ2-7, with D perhaps TRBD2 (6 bases). V was shortened by 0 bases and J by 7 bases, with 16 bases between the two germline ends. There are 15 residues in the CDR3. From germline, CDR1 is SGHDN and CDR2 FVKESK. CDR3 sequence reads: CASSQDSGWPREQYF. CDR3 DNA: TGTGCCAGCAGCCAAGACAGCGGGTGGCCGAGGGAGCAGTACTTC.

The chain combines TRBV10-3 with TRBJ2-7, with D tentatively TRBD1 or TRBD2 (5 bases each). V was clipped by 7 bases and J by 2 bases, with 9 bases between them. CDR3 length equals 12 residues. CDR1 is ENHRY and CDR2 is SYGVKD in the germline V gene. CDR3 nucleotide sequence: TGTGCCATCAAAGGGGACCCCTACGAGCAGTACTTC. It translates to CAIKGDPYEQYF.

The V gene is TRBV6-6, the J gene TRBJ2-2; D ambiguous. The V and J ends lost 6 bases and 5 bases respectively, with 7 bases between them. Germline CDR1 is MNHNY and CDR2 is SVGAGI (reference sequence). The CDR3 runs to 12 residues. For the CDR3, the DNA is TGTGCCAGCAGAGGATGGACCGGGGAGCTGTTTTTT. Translating it yields CASRGWTGELFF.

The chain links TRBV5-4 to TRBJ2-2, with a weak D call TRBD1 (5 bases). V lost 10 bases and J 5 bases, leaving 15 bases between the germline ends. CDR3 length equals 13 residues. The germline gives CDR1 SGHNT, CDR2 YYREEE (reference sequence). DNA of the CDR3: TGTGCCTGCGCTAGGGGCTCAACCGGGGAGCTGTTTTTT. Amino acids: CACARGSTGELFF.

The gene calls are TRBV9 and TRBJ1-1; 9 bases line up with TRBD1. This CDR3 comprises 15 residues. CDR1 SGDLS and CDR2 YYNGEE come from the germline V gene. J lost 1 base, V lost 2 bases, and 3 bases had no gene match. The CDR3 sequence is CASSVGTGTNTEAFF. The CDR3 DNA reads TGTGCCAGCAGCGTCGGGACAGGGACGAACACTGAAGCTTTCTTT.

This chain connects TRBV5-1 to TRBJ2-7, with D maybe TRBD2 (6 bases). This CDR3 has 14 residues. Germline assignment: CDR1 SGHRS and CDR2 YFSETQ. V gave up 0 bases and J gave up 3 bases, with 10 bases separating them. The DNA of the CDR3 is TGCGCCAGCAGCTTGGTTCGGGGGTACTACGAGCAGTACTTC. Translation gives CASSLVRGYYEQYF.

The chain combines TRBV6-6 with TRBJ1-1; D call uncertain. CDR3 length: 12 residues. Trimming took off 5 bases at V and 5 bases at J, with 9 bases between the two ends. Germline assignment: CDR1 MNHNY and CDR2 SVGAGI (reference sequence). The CDR3 bases are TGTGCCAGCAGTGAGAGTAGGACTGAAGCTTTCTTT. Residues: CASSESRTEAFF.

The V gene is TRBV11-3, the J gene TRBJ2-7, with TRBD1 matching 7 bases. V lost 3 bases, J lost 7 bases, and 15 bases stayed unmatched. In germline, CDR1 is SGHNT, CDR2 YENEEA. This CDR3 has 16 residues. The CDR3, as DNA: TGTGCCAGCAGCTTCGATCCGGGACAGTCCTCTAGGGAGCAGTACTTC. It translates to CASSFDPGQSSREQYF.

The chain links TRBV30 to TRBJ2-5; TRBD2 aligns across 9 bases. Germline assignment: CDR1 GTSNPN and CDR2 SVGIG (reference sequence). The CDR3 totals 15 residues. The V and J ends lost 3 bases and 2 bases, in that order; junction bases with no gene match: 7. This CDR3 reads CAWRRTSAIQETQYF. CDR3 nucleotide sequence: TGTGCCTGGAGAAGGACTAGCGCGATACAAGAGACCCAGTACTTC.

This chain connects TRBV12-5 to TRBJ1-1; D might be TRBD1 (5 bases). V was pared by 9 bases and J by 4 bases, with 9 bases between. Germline CDR1 reads LGHNT; CDR2 reads FRNRAP. This CDR3 comprises 11 residues. The CDR3 bases are TGTGCTAGGGAAAGGGGCACTGAAGCTTTCTTT. This translates into CARERGTEAFF.

This chain links TRBV7-6 with TRBJ2-3; 11 bases fit TRBD1. Trimming took 5 bases from V and 5 from J; bases not matched to a gene: 9. In germline, CDR1 is SGHVS, CDR2 FNYEAQ. The CDR3 has 16 amino acids. The CDR3 bases are TGTGCCAGCAGCACCGGACAGGGGGCAATTGGAGATACGCAGTATTTT. Amino acids: CASSTGQGAIGDTQYF.

The V call is TRBV6-5, the J call TRBJ2-5; a weak D match, TRBD1 (6 bases). CDR3 length equals 13 residues. Per the germline V gene, CDR1 is MNHEY and CDR2 is SVGAGI. Trimming left V 8 bases short and J 5 bases short, with 15 bases between. The chain's CDR3 is CASARGYGETQYF. Written as DNA, the CDR3 is TGTGCCAGCGCGAGGGGGTACGGGGAGACCCAGTACTTC.

This chain joins TRBV19 and TRBJ1-5; unclear D gene. Trimming stripped 6 bases from V and 5 bases from J, with 11 bases between. The CDR3 covers 13 residues. Per the germline V gene, CDR1 is LNHDA and CDR2 is SQIVND (reference sequence). The CDR3 sequence: CASRTAIDQPQHF. Written as DNA, the CDR3 is TGTGCCAGTAGGACCGCCATAGATCAGCCCCAGCATTTT.

The V and J genes are TRBV11-3 and TRBJ2-5; D possibly corresponds to TRBD2 (5 bases). The ends were cut back, 3 bases at V and 2 bases at J, with 13 bases in the middle. This CDR3 comprises 15 residues. CDR1 is SGHNT, CDR2 YENEEA, per germline. CDR3 amino acids: CASSFLLDRQETQYF. CDR3 in DNA: TGTGCCAGCAGCTTTCTACTAGATAGGCAAGAGACCCAGTACTTC.

The chain employs TRBV5-1 and TRBJ2-2; TRBD1 matches at 8 bases. V trimming: 0 bases; J trimming: 1 base; junction bases outside the gene matches: 2. CDR3 length equals 16 residues. Germline lookup yields CDR1 SGHRS and CDR2 YFSETQ. The CDR3 nucleotides read TGCGCCAGCAGCTTGGTCACAGGGGGGAACACCGGGGAGCTGTTTTTT. Its translation: CASSLVTGGNTGELFF.

This sequence joins TRBV5-6 and TRBJ1-2, with unresolved D. V was cut by 4 bases and J by 2 bases, with 12 bases left in between. The CDR3 runs 14 residues. Germline CDR1 is SGHDT and CDR2 is YYEEEE. DNA for the CDR3: TGTGCCAGCAGCCTAAAACAGCTAAACTATGGCTACACCTTC. Its translation: CASSLKQLNYGYTF.